The 27 T cell receptor beta chains given below trace back to one sample, sequenced in a study of T cell changes during pregnancy in multiple sclerosis. Sequencing was performed with immunoSEQ multiplex PCR; in TCRdb, only in-frame clones are kept and a portion is missing. The sample has about 40,000 clones; around 90% are singletons. Material: CD4+ T cells from peripheral blood mononuclear cells, obtained before pregnancy. The receptor set was obtained from a female donor with multiple sclerosis, enrolled in a pregnancy study.

The chain has TRBV7-2 and TRBJ2-5; maybe TRBD1 (6 bases). The CDR3 consists of 14 residues. Germline V lookup: CDR1 SGHTA, CDR2 FQGNSA. The V gene lost 6 bases and the J gene lost 4 bases, with 15 bases spanning the gap. CDR3 nucleotide sequence: TGTGCCAGCAGTACATACAGGGTCGCAGAGACCCAGTACTTC. As protein: CASSTYRVAETQYF.

This clone was counted a few times. The chain joins TRBV11-2 to TRBJ2-1, with a possible D match to TRBD2 (5 bases). V dropped 1 base and J dropped 0 bases, with 7 bases sitting between them. Germline V CDR1 and CDR2: SGHAT, FQNNGV. The CDR3 covers 15 residues. CDR3 bases: TGTGCCAGCAGCTTAGCGGGGAGCTCCTACAATGAGCAGTTCTTC. Translated, it gives CASSLAGSSYNEQFF.

This chain uses TRBV7-2 with TRBJ2-4; a possible D gene is TRBD2 (5 bases). Germline V gives CDR1 SGHTA, CDR2 FQGNSA. The V and J ends lost 4 bases and 9 bases respectively, with 10 bases between them. The CDR3 runs 12 residues. The CDR3 loop reads CASSSTSRIQYF. DNA of the CDR3: TGTGCCAGCAGCTCAACTAGTCGCATTCAGTACTTC.

This clone appeared once. This chain joins TRBV5-1 and TRBJ2-5; TRBD2 is a possible D gene (6 bases). The CDR3 extends over 16 amino acids. Trimming shortened V by 4 bases and J by 5 bases, and 21 bases separated the two germline ends. Germline V gene sequence: CDR1 SGHRS, CDR2 YFSETQ. The CDR3 reads CASSPPTSRAFETQYF. In DNA, the CDR3 is TGCGCCAGCAGCCCACCGACTAGTAGGGCTTTTGAGACCCAGTACTTC.

The chain is built from TRBV27 and TRBJ2-7; perhaps TRBD1 as D (5 bases). This CDR3 has 14 residues. The V gene's germline CDR1 is MNHEY and CDR2 SMNVEV (reference sequence). V lost 2 bases to trimming and J lost 6 bases, with 14 bases between them. CDR3 protein: CASSLLGVISEQYF. The CDR3 region has the DNA TGTGCCAGCAGTTTACTAGGGGTAATCTCCGAGCAGTACTTC.

This clone appeared a few times. The chain is built from TRBV6-1 and TRBJ1-2, with 8 nucleotides matching TRBD1. The CDR3 contains 13 residues. With 6 bases clipped from V and 4 bases from J, the junction kept 4 bases outside the gene matches. CDR1 is MNHNS, CDR2 SASEGT, per germline. The CDR3 loop reads CASRAGGTYGYTF. In DNA, the CDR3 is TGTGCCAGCAGGGCAGGGGGCACCTATGGCTACACCTTC.

V is TRBV28 and J is TRBJ2-3; perhaps TRBD2 as D (6 bases). The CDR3 is 14 residues long. V was trimmed by 0 bases and J by 7 bases, leaving 11 bases between them. Germline values: CDR1 MDHEN, CDR2 SYDVKM. This CDR3 reads CASSLWEGKYTQYF. The CDR3, as DNA: TGTGCCAGCAGTTTATGGGAGGGGAAATATACGCAGTATTTT.

The chain links TRBV2 to TRBJ1-3; D not certain. CDR1 is SNHLY and CDR2 is FYNNEI in the germline V gene. The CDR3 contains 16 residues. The V gene lost 0 bases and the J gene lost 4 bases, with 13 bases spanning the gap. The CDR3 protein is CASSEARSARGNTIYF. The CDR3, as DNA: TGTGCCAGCAGTGAAGCGCGAAGTGCGAGAGGAAACACCATATATTTT. The full variable domain, in which reference TRBV2 and TRBJ1-3 provide the parts outside the CDR3, is EPEVTQTPSHQVTQMGQEVILRCVPISNHLYFYWYRQILGQKVEFLVSFYNNEISEKSEIFDDQFSVERPDGSNFTLKIRSTKLEDSAMYFCASSEARSARGNTIYFGEGSWLTVV.

CDR3 coding DNA: TGTGCCAGCACCACGAGACACGGGGGGTGGCAGTACTTC. This sequence encodes CASTTRHGGWQYF. The chain has TRBV6-5 and TRBJ2-7; 7 bases agree with TRBD2. This CDR3 comprises 13 residues. J lost 9 bases, V lost 7 bases, and 12 bases had no gene match. The germline gives CDR1 MNHEY, CDR2 SVGAGI.

This chain joins TRBV30 and TRBJ2-5, with TRBD1 identical over 7 bases. The V gene end was trimmed by 0 bases and the J gene end by 1 base; junction bases not matched to a gene: 8. This CDR3 spans 16 amino acids. In germline, CDR1 is GTSNPN, CDR2 SVGIG (reference sequence). This CDR3 is CAWSVETGRFQETQYF. The CDR3 DNA is TGTGCCTGGAGTGTAGAGACAGGGAGATTCCAAGAGACCCAGTACTTC.

As concerns this clone: Germline is not matched at one junction end, which may reflect a read error. V and J are TRBV2 and TRBJ2-1, with no clear D. CDR1 SNHLY and CDR2 FYNNEI come from the germline V gene. The CDR3 is made up of 13 amino acids. The CDR3: CASSPETYNKQFF. CDR3 in DNA: TGTGCCAGCTCGCCGGAGACCTACAATAAGCAGTTCTTC.

CDR3 sequence: CASSWGYLGQGDTGELFF. DNA of the CDR3: TGTGCCAGCAGTTGGGGCTATCTGGGACAGGGGGACACCGGGGAGCTGTTTTTT. The chain combines TRBV28 with TRBJ2-2, with TRBD1 identical over 11 bases. This CDR3 region has 18 residues. Trimming took 4 bases from V and 3 from J; bases not matched to a gene: 10. CDR1 and CDR2 from the germline V gene are MDHEN and SYDVKM.

This rearrangement joins TRBV14 to TRBJ2-1, with a weak D call TRBD1 (6 bases). CDR1 is SGHDN and CDR2 is FVKESK in the germline V gene. Trimming left V 8 bases short and J 6 bases short, with 17 bases between. The CDR3 extends over 14 amino acids. Here the CDR3 reads CASGRIGTLNEQFF. DNA of the CDR3: TGTGCCAGCGGGAGAATAGGGACACTCAATGAGCAGTTCTTC.

This chain uses TRBV2 with TRBJ2-1, with 7 bases matching TRBD2. The V gene's germline CDR1 is SNHLY and CDR2 FYNNEI. The CDR3 is 15 amino acids. J was trimmed by 6 bases and V by 3 bases; bases with no gene match: 8. The CDR3 loop reads CASSDWRGLINEQFF. CDR3 DNA: TGTGCCAGCAGTGATTGGCGGGGGTTAATCAATGAGCAGTTCTTC.

The chain recombines TRBV5-6 with TRBJ2-7; maybe TRBD1 (5 bases). Germline CDR1 is SGHDT and CDR2 is YYEEEE. The CDR3 loop spans 15 amino acids. V was clipped by 3 bases and J by 4 bases, with 17 bases between them. The CDR3 sequence: CASSSPPQGRYEQYF. The CDR3 DNA is TGTGCCAGCAGCTCCCCCCCGCAGGGTCGGTACGAGCAGTACTTC.

The chain couples TRBV5-1 to TRBJ2-1; no clear D gene. The CDR3 contains 16 residues. V was pared by 0 bases and J by 0 bases, with 10 bases between. Germline values: CDR1 SGHRS, CDR2 YFSETQ. The CDR3 reads CASSLEAANSYNEQFF. Here the CDR3 DNA reads TGCGCCAGCAGCTTGGAGGCGGCGAACTCCTACAATGAGCAGTTCTTC.

The rearrangement links TRBV7-8 to TRBJ2-6; D uncertain. Germline V CDR1 and CDR2: SGHVS, FQNEAQ. This CDR3 has 18 residues. The CDR3 is CAARDTLNSLSGANVLTF. CDR3 nucleotides: TGTGCTGCCCGAGACACCCTAAACTCCCTCTCTGGGGCCAACGTCCTGACTTTC.

This chain uses TRBV9 with TRBJ2-1; 12 nucleotides align to TRBD1. V trimming: 3 bases; J trimming: 6 bases; junction bases outside the gene matches: 10. Looked up from germline, CDR1 is SGDLS and CDR2 is YYNGEE. The CDR3 is made up of 17 amino acids. For the CDR3, the DNA is TGTGCCAGCAGCGCACAGAGGGGACAGGGGGCATTCAATGAGCAGTTCTTC. Amino acid sequence: CASSAQRGQGAFNEQFF.

V and J are TRBV10-2 and TRBJ1-1, with 12 bases matching TRBD1. Per the germline V gene, CDR1 is WSHSY and CDR2 is SAAADI. J lost 3 bases, V lost 6 bases, and 5 bases had no gene match. This CDR3 is 15 amino acids long. The CDR3 is CASRGTGGEYTEAFF. As DNA, the CDR3 is TGCGCCAGCAGAGGGACAGGGGGCGAATACACTGAAGCTTTCTTT.

The CDR3 region is CAWSVPGGSSYEQYF. The DNA of the CDR3 is TGTGCCTGGAGTGTACCGGGGGGGAGCTCCTACGAGCAGTACTTC. The J gene is TRBJ2-7, the V gene TRBV30; 8 nucleotides align to TRBD2. This CDR3 comprises 15 residues. Per the germline V gene, CDR1 is GTSNPN and CDR2 is SVGIG (reference sequence). V gave up 0 bases and J gave up 0 bases; unmatched junction bases: 4.

The chain recombines TRBV2 with TRBJ1-2; D is unresolved. The germline gives CDR1 SNHLY, CDR2 FYNNEI. Trimming removed 4 bases at V and 4 bases at J, with 13 bases between. This CDR3 is built from 14 residues. In DNA form, the CDR3 reads TGTGCCAGCAGTGGGGGAGGGAGGAGCTATGGCTACACCTTC. Its translation: CASSGGGRSYGYTF.

This rearrangement joins TRBV28 to TRBJ1-1; D possibly corresponds to TRBD1 (5 bases). CDR1 MDHEN and CDR2 SYDVKM come from the germline V gene. Deletions cut 6 bases from V and 5 bases from J, with 22 bases between. The length of the CDR3 is 16 residues. The CDR3 coding sequence is TGTGCCAGCAGAAGCCCCGGGGGGGTTCGGCGAACTGAAGCTTTCTTT. Translation: CASRSPGGVRRTEAFF.

The J gene is TRBJ1-3, the V gene TRBV10-3, with D tentatively TRBD1 (5 bases). The CDR3 totals 16 residues. The V gene lost 1 base and the J gene lost 0 bases, with 10 bases spanning the gap. The germline CDR1 and CDR2 sequences are ENHRY and SYGVKD. CDR3 nucleotide sequence: TGTGCCATCAGTGAGTTTGGGGGGAGCTCTGGAAACACCATATATTTT. This gives the protein CAISEFGGSSGNTIYF.

J is TRBJ2-3 and V is TRBV10-3; 9 nucleotides line up with TRBD1. The trim removed 5 bases at V and 4 bases at J, leaving 7 bases unmatched. CDR3 length equals 15 residues. The germline V gene encodes CDR1 ENHRY and CDR2 SYGVKD. CDR3 DNA: TGTGCCATCAGTTCCCGGGACAGGGTTTCAGATACGCAGTATTTT. Translation gives CAISSRDRVSDTQYF.

The chain is built from TRBV29-1 and TRBJ2-5; 8 bases are a match to TRBD2. V shed 4 bases, J shed 4 bases, and the junction held 8 bases outside the gene matches. Looked up from germline, CDR1 is SQVTM and CDR2 is ANQGSEA. The CDR3 totals 14 residues. CDR3 sequence (DNA): TGCAGCGTTGGAGCCAGCGGGGGCGGAGAGACCCAGTACTTC. Residues: CSVGASGGGETQYF.

The chain couples TRBV4-2 to TRBJ2-3; TRBD2 agrees at 12 bases. CDR3 length: 17 amino acids. Germline V lookup: CDR1 LGHNA, CDR2 YNFKEQ. V lost 1 base, J lost 6 bases, and 8 bases stayed unmatched. This CDR3 is CASSQAPSGGAGDTQYF. The CDR3 DNA sequence: TGTGCCAGCAGCCAAGCCCCTAGCGGGGGGGCTGGCGATACGCAGTATTTT.

V usage is TRBV4-2 and J usage is TRBJ1-5, with unresolved D. Trimming removed 5 bases from V and 1 base from J, with 6 bases in between. From germline, CDR1 is LGHNA and CDR2 YNFKEQ. This CDR3 comprises 13 residues. CDR3 DNA: TGTGCCAGCAGCTCCCAGAGCAATCAGCCCCAGCATTTT. Its protein product is CASSSQSNQPQHF.